The rows below give T cell receptor beta chains drawn from one sample of a study of T cells in Graves' hyperthyroidism and ophthalmopathy. TCRdb called the multiplex PCR reads again in MiXCR, with one record for every CDR3 protein. The sample yields fewer than 700,000 distinct CDR3 sequences, 15% to 20% seen once. Sequencing was performed on blood. The source is a woman aged 18-35 years with Graves' ophthalmopathy. Both conserved end residues are trimmed from each CDR3. Some rows mark clone size as missing; the rest say once, few, many or name a class of expanded clone.

abundance	v_gene	j_gene	CDR3aa
NA	TRBV7-9	TRBJ2-1	ASSLLAGGINEQF
NA	TRBV6-1	TRBJ2-3	ASNRDKTDTQY
NA	TRBV7-9	TRBJ2-7	ASSLEGSGTYEQY
NA	TRBV4-1	TRBJ1-1	ASSQEWERGMKTEAF
many	TRBV29-1	TRBJ2-7	SVGTGAYEQY
many	TRBV28	TRBJ2-7	ASSFQWIPPYEQY
NA	TRBV6-2/TRBV6-3	TRBJ2-1	ASRTGTSGGNEQF
NA	TRBV6-1	TRBJ1-4	ASSDRGRANEKLF
few	TRBV18	TRBJ1-2	ASSPLGQGEGGYT
many	TRBV28	TRBJ1-2	ASSTGDLSGADYGYT
many	TRBV5-1	TRBJ1-1	ASSLGEVLNTEAF
many	TRBV28	TRBJ2-3	ASSLWSSGSTDTQY
few	TRBV28	TRBJ2-3	ASSPHIRTSGGPSTDTRY
many	TRBV27	TRBJ1-6	ASSQRPPEFNNSPLH
few	TRBV12-5	TRBJ2-5	ASGPGEGEETQY
many	TRBV5-1	TRBJ1-1	ASSLGGHNTEAF
NA	TRBV18	TRBJ1-1	ASSRNRAENTEAF
many	TRBV30	TRBJ2-1	AWSGNSYNEQF
NA	TRBV7-3	TRBJ2-5	ASSPLGGGLANQETQY
few	TRBV7-6	TRBJ2-2	ASSALAGGTGELF
NA	TRBV7-9	TRBJ1-1	ASSLVGTGDTEAF
many	TRBV18	TRBJ2-7	ASSKITYEQY
many	TRBV6-1	TRBJ2-1	ASTHGDLLLNEQF
many	TRBV7-9	TRBJ2-5	ASSSDRVRTQY
many	TRBV7-2	TRBJ2-1	ASSLAYEQF
NA	TRBV24-1	TRBJ1-1	ATRGPGTGLGTEAF
NA	TRBV28	TRBJ1-2	ASSIPPRGGYT
many	TRBV27	TRBJ2-7	ASSLGRDYEQY
NA	TRBV7-3	TRBJ1-2	ASSLTDRPNYGYT
few	TRBV20-1	TRBJ2-7	SANFGLDRVSYEQY
NA	TRBV7-8	TRBJ1-5	ASSPVGTGNQPQH
few	TRBV5-6	TRBJ1-2	ASSFYTRLSLLGYT
NA	TRBV19	TRBJ2-1	ASSIPELSYNEQF
NA	TRBV4-1	TRBJ2-5	ASSQEGTTQEIQY
many	TRBV7-9	TRBJ1-1	ASSARQTMNTEAF
NA	TRBV3-1	TRBJ1-6	ASRGTPLH
many	TRBV11-2	TRBJ2-2	ASSFTGELF
NA	TRBV9	TRBJ2-6	ASSVGGTLGANVLT
many	TRBV28	TRBJ1-1	ASTTAHTSNTEAF
few	TRBV7-7	TRBJ2-7	ASSLAGGNEQY